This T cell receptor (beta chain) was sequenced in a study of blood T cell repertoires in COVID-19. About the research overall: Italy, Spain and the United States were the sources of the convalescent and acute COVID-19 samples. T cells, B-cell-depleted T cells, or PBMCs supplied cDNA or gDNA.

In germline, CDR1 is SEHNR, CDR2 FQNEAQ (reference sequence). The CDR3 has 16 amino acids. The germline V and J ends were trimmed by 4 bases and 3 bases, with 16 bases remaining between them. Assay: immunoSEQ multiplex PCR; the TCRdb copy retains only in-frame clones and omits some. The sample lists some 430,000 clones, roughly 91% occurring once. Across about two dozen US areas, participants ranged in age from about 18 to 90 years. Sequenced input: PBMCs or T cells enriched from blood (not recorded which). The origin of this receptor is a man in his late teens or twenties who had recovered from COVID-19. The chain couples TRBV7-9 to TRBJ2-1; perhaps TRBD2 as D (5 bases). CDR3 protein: CASSYARDLDYNEQFF. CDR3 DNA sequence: TGTGCCAGCAGCTACGCCCGGGATCTTGACTACAATGAGCAGTTCTTC.